This T cell receptor beta chain was documented in a study of blood T cell repertoires in COVID-19. Germline trimming cut 2 bases from V and 5 bases from J; bases unmatched to any gene: 2. The germline V gene encodes CDR1 KGHSH and CDR2 LQKENI. The CDR3 runs to 14 residues. Produced via immunoSEQ multiplex PCR; TCRdb's table is partial and in-frame only. Seen here are some 220,000 clones, roughly 90% observed once, and the top ten hold roughly 2.7%. Sequencing was carried out using PBMCs or T cells enriched from blood (not recorded which). This TCR derives from a woman aged 30 to 39 who had recovered from COVID-19. This chain connects TRBV18 to TRBJ1-5, with 8 bases matching TRBD1. CDR3: CASSPATGDQPQHF. The CDR3 bases are TGTGCCAGCTCACCAGCGACAGGGGATCAGCCCCAGCATTTT.